Listed below are T cell receptor beta chains from one sample, sequenced in a study of T cell responses to AZD1222 COVID-19 vaccine. Sequenced by immunoSEQ multiplex PCR; TCRdb stores in-frame clones only, minus some. Here the sample spans 100,000 to 110,000 clones, 88% being singletons. This material consisted of peripheral blood, taken on day 0 of AZD1222 vaccination. Receptors were obtained from an adult in good health. The CDR3 runs from the conserved cysteine through the conserved F or W. The order of the fields is D gene, clone size, V gene, J gene, CDR3 protein, CDR3 DNA. The D gene is left open where the match is weak. The size entry is marked missing in some rows and otherwise reads once, few, many or a size class.

>TRBD1|-|TRBV25-1|TRBJ2-1
CASSDETGEHINEQFF
TGTGCCAGCAGTGACGAGACAGGGGAACATATCAATGAGCAGTTCTTC
>-|-|TRBV29-1|TRBJ2-1
CSQRRMGHDVNEQFF
TGCAGCCAGAGGAGGATGGGACATGATGTCAATGAGCAGTTCTTC
>-|-|TRBV7-9|TRBJ1-1
CASSSPGARGTEAFF
TGTGCCAGCAGCTCCCCGGGAGCACGAGGCACTGAAGCTTTCTTT
>TRBD2|few|TRBV5-4|TRBJ2-1
CASSLWDALWGGNEQFF
TGTGCCAGCAGCTTATGGGACGCCCTCTGGGGGGGCAATGAGCAGTTCTTC
>-|-|TRBV28|TRBJ1-6
CASSSDRPSYNSPLHF
TGTGCCAGCAGCTCAGACAGGCCCTCCTATAATTCACCCCTCCACTTT
>TRBD1|-|TRBV15|TRBJ1-1
CATGTDRVGTEAFF
TGTGCCACGGGTACGGACAGGGTTGGCACTGAAGCTTTCTTT
>TRBD1|-|TRBV19|TRBJ1-1
CASSTRQGPLNTEAFF
TGTGCCAGTAGTACCAGACAGGGGCCCCTGAACACTGAAGCTTTCTTT
>TRBD2|-|TRBV25-1|TRBJ2-2
CASTGGAGAFGELFF
TGTGCCAGCACCGGGGGGGCGGGAGCGTTCGGGGAGCTGTTTTTT
>-|once|TRBV11-1|TRBJ2-7
CASSHLTSSYEQYF
TGTGCCAGCAGCCATCTAACTAGCAGCTACGAGCAGTACTTC
>TRBD1|-|TRBV7-2|TRBJ2-7
CASSLGPGGSYEQYF
TGTGCCAGCAGCTTAGGCCCAGGGGGCTCCTACGAGCAGTACTTC
>TRBD1|once|TRBV28|TRBJ2-7
CASSSRQGANEQYF
TGTGCCAGCAGTTCCCGACAGGGGGCGAACGAGCAGTACTTC
>-|once|TRBV5-5|TRBJ1-3
CASSPATGNTIYF
TGTGCCAGCAGCCCTGCCACTGGCAACACCATATATTTT
>-|-|TRBV20-1|TRBJ2-7
CSASSRADEQYF
TGCAGTGCTAGTAGCAGGGCAGACGAGCAGTACTTC
>-|-|TRBV5-1|TRBJ1-5
CASSSQGEVGQPQHF
TGCGCCAGCAGCTCCCAAGGGGAGGTGGGACAGCCCCAGCATTTT
>TRBD2|few|TRBV7-2|TRBJ2-1
CASSFVRGSGNEQFF
TGTGCCAGCAGCTTCGTGCGGGGGTCTGGCAATGAGCAGTTCTTC
>-|-|TRBV27|TRBJ1-1
CASSFTQVNTEAFF
TGTGCCAGCAGTTTTACTCAGGTGAACACTGAAGCTTTCTTT
>-|-|TRBV13|TRBJ1-1
CASSPAGPGTEAFF
TGTGCCAGCAGCCCGGCCGGACCTGGCACTGAAGCTTTCTTT
>-|-|TRBV28|TRBJ2-3
CASSHSTPSTDTQYF
TGTGCCAGCAGCCACAGCACCCCTAGCACAGATACGCAGTATTTT
>TRBD2|once|TRBV7-9|TRBJ2-3
CASSLGDYPTDTQYF
TGTGCCAGCAGCTTAGGGGACTATCCCACAGATACGCAGTATTTT
>-|-|TRBV12-3/TRBV12-4|TRBJ2-7
CASSADSYEQYF
TGTGCCAGCAGTGCGGACAGCTACGAGCAGTACTTC
>TRBD2|-|TRBV29-1|TRBJ2-4
CSVRGGMQNIQYF
TGCAGCGTCCGCGGGGGGATGCAAAACATTCAGTACTTC
>TRBD2|-|TRBV29-1|TRBJ2-1
CSVEVETSGYNEQFF
TGCAGCGTTGAAGTCGAGACTAGCGGCTACAATGAGCAGTTCTTC
>TRBD1|-|TRBV7-9|TRBJ2-2
CASSPSPDRVTGELFF
TGTGCCAGCAGCCCCTCCCCGGACAGGGTCACCGGGGAGCTGTTTTTT
>TRBD1|once|TRBV27|TRBJ1-2
CASRLRGEGGYTF
TGTGCCAGCCGACTCAGGGGGGAGGGTGGCTACACCTTC
>-|few|TRBV18|TRBJ2-2
CASSPNDSGNTGELFF
TGTGCCAGCTCACCTAATGACAGTGGAAACACCGGGGAGCTGTTTTTT
>TRBD2|-|TRBV6-2/TRBV6-3|TRBJ2-1
CASSGPSGRTGNEQFF
TGTGCCAGCAGTGGGCCTAGCGGGAGGACTGGCAATGAGCAGTTCTTC
>-|-|TRBV7-2|TRBJ2-7
CASSLVGSGAYEQYF
TGTGCCAGCAGCTTAGTAGGTAGCGGCGCCTACGAGCAGTACTTC
>TRBD1|-|TRBV7-2|TRBJ2-1
CASSLADRIYNEQFF
TGTGCCAGCAGCTTAGCGGACAGGATATACAATGAGCAGTTCTTC
>-|-|TRBV12-3/TRBV12-4|TRBJ1-5
CASSDTAQPQHF
TGTGCCAGCAGTGACACAGCTCAGCCCCAGCATTTT
>-|-|TRBV7-2|TRBJ2-7
CASSPLLGLLGGYEQYF
TGTGCCAGCAGCCCCCTCTTGGGCCTCCTAGGGGGCTACGAGCAGTACTTC
>-|-|TRBV30|TRBJ1-5
CAWSEGSVNQPQHF
TGTGCCTGGAGTGAAGGGTCAGTTAATCAGCCCCAGCATTTT
>-|-|TRBV6-5|TRBJ2-7
CASSYSAGFGEQYF
TGTGCCAGCAGTTACTCGGCAGGGTTTGGCGAGCAGTACTTC
>-|-|TRBV10-3|TRBJ1-2
CAITNRAENYGYTF
TGTGCCATCACTAACAGGGCAGAGAACTATGGCTACACCTTC
>TRBD1|-|TRBV27|TRBJ1-2
CASSQTGVIEGGYTF
TGTGCCAGCAGCCAGACAGGGGTGATTGAGGGTGGCTACACCTTC
>-|-|TRBV28|TRBJ2-7
CASSLIREQYF
TGTGCCAGCAGTTTAATACGCGAGCAGTACTTC
>TRBD1|-|TRBV19|TRBJ1-5
CASSMGQGTNQPQHF
TGTGCCAGTAGTATGGGACAGGGTACGAATCAGCCCCAGCATTTT
>-|-|TRBV11-2|TRBJ2-1
CASSLFGQGHEQFF
TGTGCCAGCAGCTTATTTGGTCAGGGTCATGAGCAGTTCTTC
>TRBD2|-|TRBV6-5|TRBJ2-5
CASSSLGAGARETQYF
TGTGCCAGCAGTTCCCTTGGAGCGGGAGCACGGGAGACCCAGTACTTC
>-|-|TRBV25-1|TRBJ2-7
CASTGLRAEQYF
TGTGCCAGCACAGGGCTTAGGGCCGAGCAGTACTTC
>-|-|TRBV19|TRBJ1-5
CASSIPPNQPQHF
TGTGCCAGTAGTATTCCTCCCAATCAGCCCCAGCATTTT
>-|once|TRBV28|TRBJ2-2
CASTRGNTGELFF
TGTGCCAGCACCCGGGGGAACACCGGGGAGCTGTTTTTT
>-|once|TRBV7-9|TRBJ1-3
CASSRRWSGNTIYF
TGTGCCAGCAGCAGACGGTGGTCCGGAAACACCATATATTTT
>-|-|TRBV6-5|TRBJ1-5
CASRLGGGQPQHF
TGTGCCAGCCGGCTTGGGGGGGGGCAGCCCCAGCATTTT
>-|-|TRBV20-1|TRBJ2-1
CSASQGPYNEQFF
TGCAGTGCTAGTCAGGGGCCCTACAATGAGCAGTTCTTC
>-|-|TRBV7-9|TRBJ2-7
CASSLGGGSYEQYF
TGTGCCAGCAGCTTAGGTGGTGGCTCCTACGAGCAGTACTTC
>-|-|TRBV11-2|TRBJ1-3
CASSSLSVGGWGIGNTIYF
TGTGCCAGCAGCTCCCTGAGTGTGGGAGGTTGGGGGATTGGAAACACCATATATTTT
>-|once|TRBV4-1|TRBJ1-6
CASSQGMTTAYNSPLHF
TGCGCCAGCAGCCAAGGCATGACGACAGCCTATAATTCACCCCTCCACTTT
>-|-|TRBV7-2|TRBJ1-5
CASSLSGASANQPQHF
TGTGCCAGCAGCTTAAGTGGGGCGTCAGCTAATCAGCCCCAGCATTTT
>-|-|TRBV7-6|TRBJ1-5
CASSLGGYSNQPQHF
TGTGCCAGCAGCTTAGGGGGGTATAGCAATCAGCCCCAGCATTTT